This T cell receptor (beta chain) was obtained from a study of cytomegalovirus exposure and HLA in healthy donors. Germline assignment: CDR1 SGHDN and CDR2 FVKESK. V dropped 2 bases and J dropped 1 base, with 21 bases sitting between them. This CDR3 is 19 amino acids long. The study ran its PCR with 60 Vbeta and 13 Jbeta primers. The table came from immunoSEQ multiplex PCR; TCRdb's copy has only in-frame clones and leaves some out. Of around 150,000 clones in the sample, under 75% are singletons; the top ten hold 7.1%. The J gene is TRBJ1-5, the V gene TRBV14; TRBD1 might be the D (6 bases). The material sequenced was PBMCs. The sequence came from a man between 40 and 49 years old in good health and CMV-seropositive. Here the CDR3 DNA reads TGTGCCAGCAGCCAACGAAGAGAAGGAGGGGGGGGAAGCAATCAGCCCCAGCATTTT. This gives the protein CASSQRREGGGGSNQPQHF.